This TCR beta chain was recovered during a study of shared clonotypes between healthy human individuals. Concerning this clone: Its antigen is as yet unknown.

Broader study findings: Shared clonotypes across all four donors exceeded non-shared ones in generation probability. The study drew on few donors, limiting represented genetic and exposure-history diversity.

The authors distributed each subset's genomic DNA evenly over several immunoSEQ plates. Here immunoSEQ multiplex PCR was the method, and the copy in TCRdb shows in-frame clones only, minus some. The sample includes under 1,100,000 clones, about 75% of them seen just once. Researchers partitioned CD4+ cells into CD45RA+ naive and CD45RA-negative memory subsets. Germline V lookup: CDR1 SGHTA, CDR2 FQGNSA. This CDR3 comprises 14 residues. The ends lost 5 bases at V and 5 bases at J; junction bases unmatched: 6. The sequenced material came from memory CD4+ T cells sorted from blood. Subset given: CD45RA-negative fraction. The source of this sequence is a man aged 18-30 years in good health. The J gene is TRBJ2-5, the V gene TRBV7-2, with 9 bases that match TRBD2. This CDR3 reads CASSTGLALETQYF. The CDR3 DNA follows: TGTGCCAGCAGCACGGGACTAGCTTTGGAGACCCAGTACTTC.